The clone carrying this T cell receptor (beta chain) was found many times. Its target is unknown. These data originate in a study of T-cell reconstitution after alpha-beta-depleted transplantation in children. The germline V gene encodes CDR1 SGHVS and CDR2 FQNEAQ. CDR3 length: 14 residues. Trimming took 3 bases from V and 2 from J, leaving 11 bases between them. Study-wide findings and caveats: The origin of alpha-beta T cells about two months after transplant was reportedly several hundred expanded graft clones. Fresh T-cell production supplied most of the T-cell counts and diversity seen one year after transplant.

A TCRbeta library incorporating unique molecular identifiers was prepared. TCRdb itself ran the PCR reads through MiXCR, one entry per CDR3 protein. The sample lists some 87,000 distinct CDR3 sequences, 15% to 19% occurring once. This sequence joins TRBV7-8 and TRBJ2-7, with no clear D. The sequences come from PBMCs, mostly from graft donor cells, collected 180 days after TCRalphabeta/CD19-depleted stem cell transplant. The sequence came from a male patient aged 2 to 10 who had a stem cell transplant for acute lymphoblastic leukemia, so the T cells may come from the graft donor. This CDR3 is CASSLNSLAYEQYF. For the CDR3, the DNA is TGTGCCAGCAGCTTGAACAGCCTCGCCTACGAGCAGTACTTC. Variable domain in full (rest from reference TRBV7-8 and TRBJ2-7): GAGVSQSPRYKVAKRGQDVALRCDPISGHVSLFWYQQALGQGPEFLTYFQNEAQLDKSGLPSDRFFAERPEGSVSTLKIQRTQQEDSAVYLCASSLNSLAYEQYFGPGTRLTVT.